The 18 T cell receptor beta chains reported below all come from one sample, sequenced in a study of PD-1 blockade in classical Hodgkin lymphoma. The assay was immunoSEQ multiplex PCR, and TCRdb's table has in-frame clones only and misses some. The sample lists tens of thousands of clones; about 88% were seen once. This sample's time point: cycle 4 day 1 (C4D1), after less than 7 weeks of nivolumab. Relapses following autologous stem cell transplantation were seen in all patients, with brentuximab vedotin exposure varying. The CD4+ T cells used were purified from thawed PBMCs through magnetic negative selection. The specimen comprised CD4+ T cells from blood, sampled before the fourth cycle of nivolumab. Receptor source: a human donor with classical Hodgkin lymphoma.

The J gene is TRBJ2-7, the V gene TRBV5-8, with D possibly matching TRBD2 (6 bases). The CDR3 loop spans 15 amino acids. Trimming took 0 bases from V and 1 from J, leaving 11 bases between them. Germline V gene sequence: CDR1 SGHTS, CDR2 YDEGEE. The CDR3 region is CASSLDGRESYEQYF. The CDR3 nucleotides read TGTGCCAGCAGCTTGGATGGTCGGGAGTCCTACGAGCAGTACTTC.

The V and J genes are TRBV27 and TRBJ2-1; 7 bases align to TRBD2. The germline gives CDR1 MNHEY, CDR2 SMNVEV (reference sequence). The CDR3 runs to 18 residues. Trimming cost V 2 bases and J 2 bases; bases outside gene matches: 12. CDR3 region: CASSLGYRGRDTYNEQFF. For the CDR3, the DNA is TGTGCCAGCAGTTTAGGGTATCGGGGGAGGGATACCTACAATGAGCAGTTCTTC.

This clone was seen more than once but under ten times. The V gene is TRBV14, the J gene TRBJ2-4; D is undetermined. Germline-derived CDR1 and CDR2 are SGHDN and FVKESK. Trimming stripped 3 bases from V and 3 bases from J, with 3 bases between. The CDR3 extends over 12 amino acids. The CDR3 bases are TGTGCCAGCAGCCAGGTCAAAAACATTCAGTACTTC. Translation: CASSQVKNIQYF.

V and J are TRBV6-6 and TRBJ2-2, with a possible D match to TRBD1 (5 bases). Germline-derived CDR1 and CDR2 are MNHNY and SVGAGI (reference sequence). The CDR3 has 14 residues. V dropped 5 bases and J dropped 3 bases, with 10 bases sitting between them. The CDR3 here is CASSKTVHTGELFF. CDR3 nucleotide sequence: TGTGCCAGCAGTAAGACAGTCCACACCGGGGAGCTGTTTTTT.

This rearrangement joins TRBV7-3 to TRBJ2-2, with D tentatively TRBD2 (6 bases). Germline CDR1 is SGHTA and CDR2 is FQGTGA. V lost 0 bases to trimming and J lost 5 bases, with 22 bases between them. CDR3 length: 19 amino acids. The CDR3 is CASSLTLAPTPWETGELFF. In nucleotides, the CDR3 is TGTGCCAGCAGCTTAACGCTAGCGCCTACCCCGTGGGAAACCGGGGAGCTGTTTTTT.

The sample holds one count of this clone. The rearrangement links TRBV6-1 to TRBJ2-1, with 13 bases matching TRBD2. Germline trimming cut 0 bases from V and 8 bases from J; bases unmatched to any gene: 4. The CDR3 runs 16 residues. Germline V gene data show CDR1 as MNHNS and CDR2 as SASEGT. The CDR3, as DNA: TGTGCCAGCAGTGAAGCAACTAGCGGGAGGGTGTATGAGCAGTTCTTC. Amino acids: CASSEATSGRVYEQFF.

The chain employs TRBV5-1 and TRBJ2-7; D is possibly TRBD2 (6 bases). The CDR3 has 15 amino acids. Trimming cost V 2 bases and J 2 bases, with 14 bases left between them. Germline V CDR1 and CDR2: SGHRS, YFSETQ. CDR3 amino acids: CASSLGLEGAYEQYF. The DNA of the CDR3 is TGCGCCAGCAGCTTAGGACTGGAGGGTGCCTACGAGCAGTACTTC.

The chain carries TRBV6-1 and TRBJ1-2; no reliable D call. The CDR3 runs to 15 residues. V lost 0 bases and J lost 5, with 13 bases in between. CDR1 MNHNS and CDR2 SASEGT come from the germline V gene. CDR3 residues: CASSEATVITYGYTF. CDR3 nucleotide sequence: TGTGCCAGCAGTGAAGCGACGGTAATTACATATGGCTACACCTTC.

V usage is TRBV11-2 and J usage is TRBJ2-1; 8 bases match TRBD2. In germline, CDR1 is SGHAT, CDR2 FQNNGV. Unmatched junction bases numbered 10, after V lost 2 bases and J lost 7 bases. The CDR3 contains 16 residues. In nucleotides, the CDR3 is TGTGCCAGCAGCTTATCTTTCGCGGGGGGTCTTAATGAGCAGTTCTTC. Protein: CASSLSFAGGLNEQFF.

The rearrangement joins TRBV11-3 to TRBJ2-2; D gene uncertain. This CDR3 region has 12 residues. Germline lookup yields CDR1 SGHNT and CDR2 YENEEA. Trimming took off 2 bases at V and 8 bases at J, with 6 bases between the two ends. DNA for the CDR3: TGTGCCAGCAGCTTAAACAATGGGGAGCTGTTTTTT. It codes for CASSLNNGELFF.

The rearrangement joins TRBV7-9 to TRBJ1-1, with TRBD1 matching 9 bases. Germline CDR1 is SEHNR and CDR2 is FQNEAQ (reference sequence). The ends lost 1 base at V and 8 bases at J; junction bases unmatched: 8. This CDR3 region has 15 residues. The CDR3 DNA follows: TGTGCCAGCAGCTTAGGGACAGGGGCCCATTCGGAAGCTTTCTTT. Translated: CASSLGTGAHSEAFF.

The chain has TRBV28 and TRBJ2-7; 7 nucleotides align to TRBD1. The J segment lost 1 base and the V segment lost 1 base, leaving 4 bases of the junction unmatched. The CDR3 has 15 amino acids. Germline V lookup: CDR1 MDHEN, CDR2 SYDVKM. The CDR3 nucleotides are TGTGCCAGCAGTTTATTTGGGACAGTTTCCTACGAGCAGTACTTC. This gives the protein CASSLFGTVSYEQYF.

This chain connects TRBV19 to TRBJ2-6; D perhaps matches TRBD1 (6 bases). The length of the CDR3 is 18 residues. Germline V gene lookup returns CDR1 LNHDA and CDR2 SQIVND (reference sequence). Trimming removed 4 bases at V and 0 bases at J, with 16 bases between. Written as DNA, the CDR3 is TGTGCCAGTAGTAGCTACAGGGTGAGTGGCTCTGGGGCCAACGTCCTGACTTTC. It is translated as CASSSYRVSGSGANVLTF.

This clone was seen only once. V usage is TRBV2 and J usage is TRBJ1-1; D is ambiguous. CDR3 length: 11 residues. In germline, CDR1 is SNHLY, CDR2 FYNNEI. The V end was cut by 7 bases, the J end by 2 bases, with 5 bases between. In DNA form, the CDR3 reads TGTGCCAGCATGGTAAACACTGAAGCTTTCTTT. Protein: CASMVNTEAFF.

CDR3 protein: CASSSIAGAQETQYF. The CDR3 bases are TGTGCCAGCAGCTCGATAGCGGGGGCCCAAGAGACCCAGTACTTC. The rearrangement joins TRBV7-2 to TRBJ2-5; 9 bases are shared with TRBD2. V was clipped by 4 bases and J by 1 base; unmatched bases: 4. CDR1 is SGHTA and CDR2 is FQGNSA in the germline V gene. CDR3 length equals 15 residues.

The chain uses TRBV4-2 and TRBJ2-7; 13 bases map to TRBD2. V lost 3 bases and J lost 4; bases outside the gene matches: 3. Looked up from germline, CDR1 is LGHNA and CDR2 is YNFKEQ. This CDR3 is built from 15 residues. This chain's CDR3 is CASSHGLAGAYEQYF. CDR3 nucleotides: TGTGCCAGCAGCCACGGACTAGCGGGGGCTTACGAGCAGTACTTC.

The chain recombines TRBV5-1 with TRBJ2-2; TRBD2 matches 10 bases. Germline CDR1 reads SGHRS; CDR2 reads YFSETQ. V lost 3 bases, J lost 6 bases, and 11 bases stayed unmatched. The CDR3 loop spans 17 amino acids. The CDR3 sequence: CASSSAPSGRGAGELFF. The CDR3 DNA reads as TGCGCCAGCAGCTCCGCACCAAGCGGGAGGGGAGCCGGGGAGCTGTTTTTT.

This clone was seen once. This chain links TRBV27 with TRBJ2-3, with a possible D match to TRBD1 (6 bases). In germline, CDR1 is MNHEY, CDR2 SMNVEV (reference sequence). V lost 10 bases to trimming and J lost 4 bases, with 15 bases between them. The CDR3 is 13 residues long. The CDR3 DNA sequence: TGTGCCACCTCTCAGGGGCGAGCAGATACGCAGTATTTT. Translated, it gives CATSQGRADTQYF.